This record concerns one T cell receptor beta chain sequence. Some clones are missing from TCRdb's copy, which holds only in-frame ones; the method was immunoSEQ multiplex PCR. The table lists around 450,000 clones, 90% of them singletons, with about 0.6% in the top ten. The data were obtained in a study of blood T cell repertoires in COVID-19. The CDR3 is made up of 17 amino acids. Trimming cost V 3 bases and J 2 bases; bases outside gene matches: 13. Germline CDR1 is SEHNR and CDR2 is FQNEAQ (reference sequence). This sequence originates from a man aged 18 to 29 who had recovered from COVID-19. The chain is built from TRBV7-9 and TRBJ2-7; 7 bases line up with TRBD1. Sequenced sample: PBMCs or T cells enriched from blood (not recorded which). CDR3 loop: CASSFGSGRTGTYEQYF. For the CDR3, the DNA is TGTGCCAGCAGCTTTGGGAGTGGTCGGACAGGCACCTACGAGCAGTACTTC.